This TCR beta chain originates from a study of response to subunit inactivated influenza vaccine. Notes on the study in general: That few new T cells are recruited by each seasonal influenza vaccination was the authors' suggestion.

Each CDR3 protein is one row after TCRdb ran MiXCR on the RT-PCR reads. The sample holds about half a million distinct CDR3 sequences; 25% are singletons and the top ten take under 2.5%. This clonotype was recorded a few times. The antigen is not known. The CDR3 sequence is 16 residues long. CDR1 SGHRS and CDR2 YFSETQ come from the germline V gene. J was trimmed by 5 bases and V by 0 bases; bases with no gene match: 10. This specimen was CD4+ T cells sorted from PBMCs, taken 4 to 6 days after vaccination. The sequence came from a man aged 45-60 years who received an inactivated influenza vaccine. This chain connects TRBV5-1 to TRBJ1-1; 7 nucleotides match TRBD1. The CDR3 nucleotides are TGCGCCAGCAGCTTGGTAGGGACAGCGAGTGGGACTGAAGCTTTCTTT. It codes for CASSLVGTASGTEAFF.